These T cell receptor beta chains were read from a single sample in a study of OX40 agonist ivuxolimab in advanced cancers. TCRdb's table, derived via immunoSEQ multiplex PCR, lists solely in-frame clones and lacks some. The sample holds tens of thousands of clones; roughly 92% are singletons and the top ten take about 17%. The specimen comprised CD4+ or CD8+ T cells sorted from blood, sampled in a trial of the OX40 agonist ivuxolimab. Receptor source: an adult with an advanced solid tumor such as melanoma, head and neck, liver or kidney cancer. CDR3s include the opening cysteine and the closing phenylalanine or tryptophan. D genes are given only for firm matches. Size tells how often a clone was seen (once, few, many) or the class of an expanded clone, and some rows leave it out.

J gene | V gene | D gene | clone size | CDR3 DNA | CDR3 protein
TRBJ2-2 | TRBV2 | - | - | TGTGCCAGCAGTGAGGAAGTCGGGGAGCTGTTTTTT | CASSEEVGELFF
TRBJ1-4 | TRBV7-1 | TRBD1 | - | TGTGCCACCCGACAGGGCGTTGCAACTAATGAAAAACTGTTTTTT | CATRQGVATNEKLFF
TRBJ2-7 | TRBV21-1 | - | medium-sized | TGTGCCAGCAGCCCGCGTAGGAGCGAGCAGTACTTC | CASSPRRSEQYF
TRBJ2-6 | TRBV4-1 | - | - | TGCGCCAGCAGCCATTCACGGCAATCTGGGGCCAACGTCCTGACTTTC | CASSHSRQSGANVLTF
TRBJ2-7 | TRBV4-1 | - | - | TGCGCCAGCAGCCAGGGGTTTCCCTCCTACGAGCAGTACTTC | CASSQGFPSYEQYF
TRBJ1-2 | TRBV21-1 | - | - | TGTGCCAGCAGCAAAAGCAGGGCTCGGTTTGGCTACACCTTC | CASSKSRARFGYTF
TRBJ2-7 | TRBV29-1 | TRBD1 | - | TGCAGCGTTGTAGGGGGCTCCACCTACGAGCAGTACTTC | CSVVGGSTYEQYF
TRBJ2-3 | TRBV7-6 | TRBD2 | - | TGTGCCAGCAGCTTAGAGCAGGCCCAGGTAGCGGGGGCCTATACGCAGTATTTT | CASSLEQAQVAGAYTQYF
TRBJ2-3 | TRBV5-1 | TRBD1 | once | TGCGCCAGCAGCTTGGCCAAGGACAGGGGGCGAACAGATACGCAGTATTTT | CASSLAKDRGRTDTQYF
TRBJ1-6 | TRBV19 | TRBD1 | - | TGTGCCAGTAGTGCGGGACAGGGTGCCTATAATTCACCCCTCCACTTT | CASSAGQGAYNSPLHF
TRBJ2-4 | TRBV10-2 | - | - | TGCGCCAGCAGTGACTCGGGTATGAGAAACATTCAGTACTTC | CASSDSGMRNIQYF
TRBJ1-1 | TRBV9 | - | once | TGTGCCAGCAGCGTGGGGATAAACACTGAAGCTTTCTTT | CASSVGINTEAFF
TRBJ1-6 | TRBV7-9 | - | few | TGTGCCAGCAGCCCTTCGGACGGCTCATATAATTCACCCCTCCACTTT | CASSPSDGSYNSPLHF
TRBJ1-5 | TRBV6-6 | - | - | TGTGCCAGCAGTTACGGGACCTATAGCAATCAGCCCCAGCATTTT | CASSYGTYSNQPQHF
TRBJ1-3 | TRBV5-1 | TRBD1 | - | TGCGCCAGCAGCTCTGGGACAGGTTACTCTGGAAACACCATATATTTT | CASSSGTGYSGNTIYF
TRBJ2-5 | TRBV11-1 | - | - | TGTGCCAGCAGCTTAGGAGGACAGCCACTCCAAGAGACCCAGTACTTC | CASSLGGQPLQETQYF
TRBJ2-7 | TRBV7-9 | - | - | TGTGCCAGCAGCTTAGGGGGTCCCATCTACGAGCAGTACTTC | CASSLGGPIYEQYF
TRBJ2-1 | TRBV27 | - | - | TGTGCCAGCAGTTTAGGGCCGGGGTTTGAGCAGTTCTTC | CASSLGPGFEQFF